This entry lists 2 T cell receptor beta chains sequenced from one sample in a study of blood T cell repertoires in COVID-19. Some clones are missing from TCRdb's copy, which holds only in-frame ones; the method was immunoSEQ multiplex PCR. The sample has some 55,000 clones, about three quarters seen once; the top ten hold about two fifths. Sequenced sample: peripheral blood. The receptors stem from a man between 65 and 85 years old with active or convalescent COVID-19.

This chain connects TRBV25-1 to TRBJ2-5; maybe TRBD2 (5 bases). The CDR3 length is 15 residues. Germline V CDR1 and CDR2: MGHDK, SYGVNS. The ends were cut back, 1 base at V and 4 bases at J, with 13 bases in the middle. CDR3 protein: CASSEWPRRGETQYF. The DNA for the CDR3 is TGTGCCAGCAGTGAATGGCCTAGACGGGGAGAGACCCAGTACTTC.

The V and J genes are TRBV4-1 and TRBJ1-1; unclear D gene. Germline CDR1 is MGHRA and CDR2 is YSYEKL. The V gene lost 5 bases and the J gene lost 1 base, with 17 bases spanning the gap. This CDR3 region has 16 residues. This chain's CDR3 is CASSFALTVPNTEAFF. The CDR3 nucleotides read TGCGCCAGCAGCTTTGCCCTTACAGTTCCGAACACTGAAGCTTTCTTT.